This T cell receptor beta chain originates from a study of blood T cells in healthy people across ages. This clonotype was recorded at least ten times. The CDR3 length is 17 residues. With 4 bases removed from V and 8 bases from J, the gap between germline ends came to 26 bases. Germline CDR1 reads MDHEN; CDR2 reads SYDVKM. PCR was performed a second time for roughly 7 to 12 cycles using a sample-barcoded 5' primer and a J-beta primer mix. The template-switch adaptor was a 5' adaptor with 12 random nucleotides. It tagged each cDNA molecule. MiXCR was run by TCRdb on the 5' RACE reads, yielding one entry per CDR3 protein. The table includes 800,000 to 950,000 distinct CDR3 sequences, 30% to 45% detected once. Peripheral blood samples of roughly 10 milliliters were drawn from each donor.

This chain connects TRBV28 to TRBJ1-2, with TRBD1 as a possible D gene (5 bases). Sequencing used blood. This receptor was identified in a man younger than 30 in good health. CDR3 sequence reads: CASSSTPTTRSGGGYTF. In DNA, the CDR3 is TGTGCCAGCAGTTCAACCCCTACTACGAGATCCGGGGGGGGCTACACCTTC.